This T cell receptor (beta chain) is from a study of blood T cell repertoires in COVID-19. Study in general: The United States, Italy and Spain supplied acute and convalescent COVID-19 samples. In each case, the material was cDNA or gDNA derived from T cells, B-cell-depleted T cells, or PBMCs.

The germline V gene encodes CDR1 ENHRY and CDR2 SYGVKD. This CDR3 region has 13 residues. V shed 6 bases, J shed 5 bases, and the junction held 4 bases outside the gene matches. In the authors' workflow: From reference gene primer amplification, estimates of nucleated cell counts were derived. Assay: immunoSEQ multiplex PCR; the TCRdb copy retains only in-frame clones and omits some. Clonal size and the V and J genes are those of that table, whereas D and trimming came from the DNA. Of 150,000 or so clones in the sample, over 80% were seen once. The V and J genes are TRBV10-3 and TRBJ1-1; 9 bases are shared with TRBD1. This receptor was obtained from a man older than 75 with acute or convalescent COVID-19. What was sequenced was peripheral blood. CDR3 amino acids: CAISRDRETEAFF. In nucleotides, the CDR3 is TGTGCCATCAGCCGGGACAGGGAGACTGAAGCTTTCTTT.